Below, one TCR beta chain is given with its context. This clonotype was counted many times. Its cognate antigen has yet to be identified. Per-nucleotide qualities are absent, and no much larger clonotype sits a single base away. This sample was included in a study of neurological immune-mediated disorders (dated by TCRdb to between 2017 and 2020). Study-level background: Among the roughly 34 multiple sclerosis patients, relapsing-remitting MS was present in roughly 30 and secondary progressive MS was present in 3. The cohort comprised 68 subjects: some 14 HAM/TSP patients, some 35 multiple sclerosis patients and 20 or so healthy controls. The 90 to 110 TCR-beta libraries covered PBMC samples along with longitudinal samples, technical triplicates, and paired sorted CD4+ and CD8+ T-cell subsets. Peripheral blood TCR-beta repertoires from HTLV-I-associated myelopathy (HAM/TSP) patients, multiple sclerosis patients and healthy controls were compared by UMI-based sequencing. Overall results and qualifications from the work: TCR clonal expansion was highest in HAM/TSP patients and lowest in MS patients, with MS patients falling below even healthy controls. No clinical or MRI features were associated with the MS cluster, and the authors said that larger cohorts are needed. In a phylogenetic analysis, the repertoires of 18 out of 34 MS patients fell into a single cluster of related CDR3 sequences, pointing to a possible signature at the repertoire level. Expanded clones from different subjects shared no identical CDR3 amino acid sequences, which suggests that TCR-beta repertoires were private in all groups.

From V the trimming removes 4 bases and from J it removes 3 bases, while the gene matches leave 7 bases of the junction unaccounted for. In the germline V gene, CDR1 corresponds to SGHVS and CDR2 to FQNEAQ. The cysteine opens and the phenylalanine closes a CDR3 of 15 amino acids. The only DNA kept is the CDR3, 45 bases in frame from the first base. To synthesize cDNA, template-switch 5'RACE was performed with a primer carrying a 10-nucleotide random unique molecular identifier so that each TCR transcript was tagged. Over 190 million TCR-beta sequences, covering 15-18 subjects, were produced in each sequencing run. The RNeasy kit was used to extract total RNA. TCR-beta VDJ regions were amplified with primers for the TCR constant region and the 5'RACE anchor, using the KAPA Real-time Library Amplification kit. Sample indexes and Illumina adaptors were added in a first PCR, and a second PCR then increased library yield. After Ampure bead purification, the roughly 650 bp TCR product was size-selected on a 2% E-gel SizeSelection system. Before pooling, library quality was assessed on a Bioanalyzer, concentration was determined with Qubit, and library quantification was performed with the Kapa Library Quantification kit. An Illumina HiSeq 2500 sequenced the libraries paired-end 2 x 150 bp. To increase sequence diversity, about 24-32% phiX was spiked into each library pool. As for the original processing: The quality-filtered reads were processed with the UMI-based MiGEC pipeline, whose error correction step removed more than 80% of the raw TCR sequences. IMGT germline references were used for aligning VDJ genes, and each clonotype was defined as a unique CDR3 amino acid sequence together with its V-J genes. Clonal expansion, Shannon diversity and CDR3 relatedness (CalcPairwiseDistances, ClusterSamples) were evaluated with VDJtools, and phylogenetic trees were built with CLCbio workbench. Using coefficient-of-variation modelling across technical triplicates, the study counted a clone as expanded if it had at least 8 unique UMIs. TCRdb applied fastp at Q25 and MiXCR to the public reads, then kept only in-frame beta chains. CDR3 protein sequences are deduplicated, and each keeps its most common genes and DNA. These V and J calls are TCRdb output, not the study's own analysis. For this sample the table gives more than 45,000 distinct CDR3 sequences, of which 2% to 2.5% were detected only once. The top ten constitute around 3% of the sample.

For the unsorted PBMC libraries, 2 million PBMCs were stored in RNAlater at -80 degrees C until RNA extraction and were used to generate the libraries. Multiple sclerosis patients were enrolled in a US clinical protocol evaluating disease progression by magnetic resonance imaging. Peripheral blood was subjected to Ficoll-Hypaque density gradient centrifugation to isolate PBMCs, which were then cryopreserved in liquid nitrogen. Sequenced: PBMCs. The chain links TRBV7-8 with TRBJ2-7, and 9 junctional nucleotides match TRBD2. The sequence was collected from a man aged 50-59 years with multiple sclerosis. The CDR3 has the sequence CASSSLAGPLYEQYF. At the DNA level, the sequence is TGTGCCAGCAGCTCTCTAGCGGGACCCCTCTACGAGCAGTACTTC.